This T cell receptor beta chain comes out of a study of T cell repertoires in cytomegalovirus infection. This clonotype was found a few times. The CDR3 runs to 15 residues. V gave up 6 bases and J gave up 5 bases, with 19 bases separating them. In germline, CDR1 is SEHNR, CDR2 FQNEAQ (reference sequence). TCRdb reprocessed the reads via MiXCR and lists one record per CDR3 protein. This sample carries some 700,000 distinct CDR3 sequences, 35% of them seen once, and the ten largest clones take more than 2.5%. The rearrangement joins TRBV7-9 to TRBJ2-5; D is undetermined. Sequenced: PBMCs. The receptor's source is a human donor in good health (CMV status not recorded). Some clones in this sample may be carry-over from other donors' samples. The CDR3 reads CASSPPFRAGETQYF. As DNA, the CDR3 is TGTGCCAGCAGTCCTCCCTTTAGGGCTGGTGAGACCCAGTACTTC.